A selection of T cell receptor beta chains follows, all from one sample in a study of T-cell reconstitution after alpha-beta-depleted transplantation in children. TCRdb re-derived calls from the PCR reads in MiXCR, one entry per CDR3 protein. Of 350,000 to 500,000 distinct CDR3 sequences in the sample, 43% were seen once. The sequences come from PBMCs, collected before TCRalphabeta/CD19-depleted stem cell transplant. Receptors were obtained from a girl aged 2 to 10 with aplastic anemia, due to receive a stem cell transplant. CDR3s include the opening cysteine and the closing phenylalanine or tryptophan. A D gene is named only where the DNA matches it firmly. Part of the rows lack a size; the others show once, few, many or a class for expanded clones.

CDR3nt	CDR3aa	d_gene	abundance	v_gene	j_gene
TGTGCCAGCAGTTTTAACTATGGCTACACCTTC	CASSFNYGYTF	.	many	TRBV12-3/TRBV12-4	TRBJ1-2
TGCAGTGCTGGGGACAGCCTCTACGAGCAGTACTTC	CSAGDSLYEQYF	TRBD1	many	TRBV20-1	TRBJ2-7
TGTGCCATCAGTGAGTCGAAAACTAGCGGGAGACGAGAGACCCAGTACTTC	CAISESKTSGRRETQYF	TRBD2	.	TRBV10-3	TRBJ2-5
TGTGCCAGCAGCTTAACCGCGGGGGAAGGGTATGAGCAGTTCTTC	CASSLTAGEGYEQFF	TRBD2	.	TRBV11-3	TRBJ2-1
TGTGCCAGCAGCTTATATCTAGCGGGAGGAATGGATACGCAGTATTTT	CASSLYLAGGMDTQYF	TRBD2	.	TRBV13	TRBJ2-3
TGTGCCAGCAGCTTAAGCAGCGGGGAGGGTGAGCAGTTCTTC	CASSLSSGEGEQFF	TRBD2	.	TRBV7-2	TRBJ2-1
TGCAGTGCTAGAATCGGGAACGCAGATACGCAGTATTTT	CSARIGNADTQYF	.	once	TRBV20-1	TRBJ2-3
TGTGCCAGCAGCCGAAGTCCGAGCGGGGGGAAAGATACGCAGTATTTT	CASSRSPSGGKDTQYF	TRBD2	many	TRBV3-1	TRBJ2-3
TGCAGTGCCCTCGGAGGGACAGCGGATGTGGAGCAGTACTTC	CSALGGTADVEQYF	.	.	TRBV20-1	TRBJ2-7
TGTGCCAGCAGCTGGGAACAGGGATCACCTCAAGAGACCCAGTACTTC	CASSWEQGSPQETQYF	.	.	TRBV28	TRBJ2-5
TGTGCCAGCAGCTTGGGACTAGCGGGAGGCAATGAGCAGTTCTTC	CASSLGLAGGNEQFF	TRBD2	many	TRBV5-1	TRBJ2-1
TGTGCCAGCAGTTCCGGACTAGCGAGCACAGATACGCAGTATTTT	CASSSGLASTDTQYF	TRBD2	.	TRBV12-3/TRBV12-4	TRBJ2-3
TGTGCCAGCAGTATCCGTCCTCAATACGAGCAGTACTTC	CASSIRPQYEQYF	.	many	TRBV12-3/TRBV12-4	TRBJ2-7
TGCAGTGCTTATTGGACACAAGAGACCCAGTACTTC	CSAYWTQETQYF	.	once	TRBV20-1	TRBJ2-5
TGTGCCAGCAGCTTAGGCCCCTGGGCAGGGGGGGATACGCAGTATTTT	CASSLGPWAGGDTQYF	.	.	TRBV7-9	TRBJ2-3
TGTGCCAGCAGTTTAGATCTGGGCGGGAGGGCCCACAATGAGCAGTTCTTC	CASSLDLGGRAHNEQFF	TRBD2	.	TRBV12-3/TRBV12-4	TRBJ2-1
TGCGCCAGCAGCCAAGTTCCTAGCGGGACAACCGCGAACACCGGGGAGCTGTTTTTT	CASSQVPSGTTANTGELFF	TRBD2	.	TRBV4-3	TRBJ2-2
TGTGCCAGCAGTCCGGCCGGGGCCAGCTATAGCAATCAGCCCCAGCATTTT	CASSPAGASYSNQPQHF	.	.	TRBV12-3/TRBV12-4	TRBJ1-5
TGCAGTGCTAGAGGGGCGGCCCCAGATACGCAGTATTTT	CSARGAAPDTQYF	.	many	TRBV20-1	TRBJ2-3
TGCAGTGCTAGACCCCTAGCTCTGGGTGACAATGAGCAGTTCTTC	CSARPLALGDNEQFF	.	few	TRBV20-1	TRBJ2-1
TGCGCCAGCAGCCAAGTTCTAGCCAAAAACATTCAGTACTTC	CASSQVLAKNIQYF	.	.	TRBV4-1	TRBJ2-4
TGTGCCAGCATCTCCCGGGGCCACTATGGCTACACCTTC	CASISRGHYGYTF	.	.	TRBV7-4	TRBJ1-2
TGCAGTGCTAGAGATCTGGGGCAGCCCCAGCATTTT	CSARDLGQPQHF	.	.	TRBV20-1	TRBJ1-5
TGTGCCAGCAGTCTGAGGGACAGGGGAAACACTGAAGCTTTCTTT	CASSLRDRGNTEAFF	TRBD1	many	TRBV12-3/TRBV12-4	TRBJ1-1
TGCGCCAGCAGCGCCGGCGGGGGATCTGAAAAACTGTTTTTT	CASSAGGGSEKLFF	.	many	TRBV5-1	TRBJ1-4
TGTGCCAGCAGAACCGGGACTAGCGACGCAGATACGCAGTATTTT	CASRTGTSDADTQYF	TRBD2	few	TRBV6-1	TRBJ2-3
TGTGCCAGCAGACGAAGTGGGACAACTAATGAAAAACTGTTTTTT	CASRRSGTTNEKLFF	.	few	TRBV7-2	TRBJ1-4
TGTGCCAGCAGCTTGTTCCGTAACATACTGAGGCACAATGAGCAGTTCTTC	CASSLFRNILRHNEQFF	.	.	TRBV7-9	TRBJ2-1
TGTGCCATCAGTGAGGGGGGGGGCAATCAGCCCCAGCATTTT	CAISEGGGNQPQHF	.	.	TRBV10-3	TRBJ1-5
TGCAGTGCTAGAGAGGGGATAGCGGGAGTCAGGACAGATACGCAGTATTTT	CSAREGIAGVRTDTQYF	TRBD2	.	TRBV20-1	TRBJ2-3
TGCAGCGTTGTTCGGCCCACCGGGAGGGCCACCGGGGAGCTGTTTTTT	CSVVRPTGRATGELFF	TRBD2	.	TRBV29-1	TRBJ2-2
TGTGCCAGCAGACGCGTTGACGGGGGGGCTGTAGGCTACACCTTC	CASRRVDGGAVGYTF	.	.	TRBV13	TRBJ1-2
TGTGCCAGCAGTTTACTGAGCGGGGAGACCCAGTACTTC	CASSLLSGETQYF	.	.	TRBV12-3/TRBV12-4	TRBJ2-5
TGTGCCAGCACGGCCCTCCACGAGCAGTACTTC	CASTALHEQYF	.	many	TRBV28	TRBJ2-7
TGCAGTGCTAGAGGGAGAAGTAACGAAAAACTGTTTTTT	CSARGRSNEKLFF	.	.	TRBV20-1	TRBJ1-4
TGTGCCAGCAGTGAATGGACTGGCGGGAAGTGCGAGCAGTACTTC	CASSEWTGGKCEQYF	.	.	TRBV25-1	TRBJ2-7
TGTGCCAGCAGCGTTGACAGGGCCTATGGCTACACCTTC	CASSVDRAYGYTF	TRBD1	many	TRBV7-2	TRBJ1-2
TGCAGTGCTAGTAGTCAGGGGCTGGTACCGGAGCAGTTCTTC	CSASSQGLVPEQFF	.	.	TRBV20-1	TRBJ2-1
TGTGCCAGCAGTCCGCAGACAGGGGGTAATGAAAAACTGTTTTTT	CASSPQTGGNEKLFF	TRBD1	few	TRBV12-3/TRBV12-4	TRBJ1-4
TGTGCCAGCAGTCAGGGACGGAACTATGGCTACACCTTC	CASSQGRNYGYTF	.	many	TRBV14	TRBJ1-2
TGTGCCAGCAGCCTGGCGGGAGGCGGTATGGGGCAGTTCTTC	CASSLAGGGMGQFF	TRBD2	few	TRBV16	TRBJ2-1
TGTGCCAGCAGCGACAGCGGGGCTAACATTCAGTACTTC	CASSDSGANIQYF	TRBD2	.	TRBV7-6	TRBJ2-4
TGCGCCAGCAGCTTCCGGGGCCTGGGAAGGCAAGAGACCCAGTACTTC	CASSFRGLGRQETQYF	.	.	TRBV5-1	TRBJ2-5
TGTGCCAGCAGTCGGCCAGGGAGCGAGCAGTACTTC	CASSRPGSEQYF	.	.	TRBV2	TRBJ2-7
TGCGCCAGCATCAAAGGACTAGCGGGAGAGACCCAGTACTTC	CASIKGLAGETQYF	TRBD2	few	TRBV5-1	TRBJ2-5
TGTGCCAGCAGCCCTCTGACAGGGTTTAATTCCTACGAGCAGTACTTC	CASSPLTGFNSYEQYF	TRBD1	.	TRBV5-6	TRBJ2-7
TGTGCCAGCTCACCCGGGGGGGGCGGTGAAGCTTTCTTT	CASSPGGGGEAFF	.	.	TRBV18	TRBJ1-1
TGTGCCAGCAGCGCCCCAGCGGGAGGGAGGGACGAGCAGTACTTC	CASSAPAGGRDEQYF	TRBD2	.	TRBV7-9	TRBJ2-7
TGCAGCGTTCGGGACTCACCCGCGGTGGGCGGGGAGCTGTTTTTT	CSVRDSPAVGGELFF	.	.	TRBV29-1	TRBJ2-2
TGTGCCCCTACCCCGCGCGGACCCTACGAGCAGTACTTC	CAPTPRGPYEQYF	.	.	TRBV12-3/TRBV12-4	TRBJ2-7
TGCGCCAGCAGCTCGACGTCTTCGCGGAGCTCCTACAATGAGCAGTTCTTC	CASSSTSSRSSYNEQFF	.	.	TRBV5-1	TRBJ2-1
TGCAGTGCTAAGCGGGGGGGCAGGACAGATACGCAGTATTTT	CSAKRGGRTDTQYF	TRBD2	.	TRBV20-1	TRBJ2-3
TGCGCCAGCAGCTTGAACATATGGACAGGGTTGGAGACCCAGTACTTC	CASSLNIWTGLETQYF	TRBD1	.	TRBV5-1	TRBJ2-5
TGTGCCAGCAGCTCGGTCGGGAATGAGCAGTTCTTC	CASSSVGNEQFF	.	.	TRBV7-6	TRBJ2-1
TGCGCCAGCAGCCGCAGCCCACTGACTAGCGGGTCGTACAATGAGCAGTTCTTC	CASSRSPLTSGSYNEQFF	TRBD2	.	TRBV4-3	TRBJ2-1